Presented here are 23 T cell receptor beta chains from one specimen sequenced in a study of T cells in Graves' hyperthyroidism and ophthalmopathy. RNA transcripts served as the template for amplifying TCR beta CDR3 regions. During a first-round RT-PCR of the TCR CDR3, the HTBI primer set was used. TCRdb re-called the multiplex PCR reads through MiXCR, storing one row per CDR3 protein. The repertoire consists of hundreds of thousands of distinct CDR3 sequences, with about 19% occurring once and the leading ten covering approximately 15%. The sequencing input was blood. These receptors were obtained from a woman aged 45-65 years with Graves' hyperthyroidism that later progressed to Graves' ophthalmopathy.

This clonotype was observed a few times. This chain connects TRBV7-2 to TRBJ2-3; 10 bases are shared with TRBD2. With 5 bases clipped from V and 5 bases from J, the junction kept 7 bases outside the gene matches. The length of the CDR3 is 15 residues. CDR1 is SGHTA and CDR2 is FQGNSA in the germline V gene. The CDR3 DNA reads TGTGCCAGCAGCCCCAGTAGCGGGGGGATAGATACGCAGTATTTT. It is translated as CASSPSSGGIDTQYF.

V gene TRBV25-1 combines with J gene TRBJ2-5; D is possibly TRBD1 or TRBD2 (5 bases each). The V end lost 10 bases, the J end lost 3 bases, and 15 bases lay between the germline ends. The CDR3 covers 13 residues. Germline lookup yields CDR1 MGHDK and CDR2 SYGVNS. The CDR3 loop reads CATTGIREETQYF. The CDR3 DNA sequence: TGTGCCACCACGGGGATCAGGGAAGAGACCCAGTACTTC.

This clonotype showed up just a few times. The V and J genes are TRBV19 and TRBJ1-1; tentatively, D is TRBD1 (6 bases). This CDR3 region has 15 residues. CDR1 and CDR2 from the germline V gene are LNHDA and SQIVND (reference sequence). V lost 4 bases and J 5 bases, leaving 17 bases between the germline ends. CDR3 sequence (DNA): TGTGCCAGTAGTACCTCCCTTTGGGGGCTAACTGAAGCTTTCTTT. It translates to CASSTSLWGLTEAFF. The full variable domain, completed using reference TRBV19 and TRBJ1-1, is DGGITQSPKYLFRKEGQNVTLSCEQNLNHDAMYWYRQDPGQGLRLIYYSQIVNDFQKGDIAEGYSVSREKKESFPLTVTSAQKNPTAFYLCASSTSLWGLTEAFFGQGTRLTVV.

This clonotype came up a few times. The rearrangement joins TRBV10-2 to TRBJ1-5; unclear D gene. This CDR3 comprises 15 residues. The germline gives CDR1 WSHSY, CDR2 SAAADI. The germline V and J ends were trimmed by 0 bases and 1 base, with 7 bases remaining between them. The CDR3 here is CASSESGQSNQPQHF. The CDR3 DNA is TGCGCCAGCAGTGAGTCGGGTCAGAGCAATCAGCCCCAGCATTTT.

This clonotype showed up just a few times. This may be a read error, as it is one base from a much larger clone. The rearrangement links TRBV11-2 to TRBJ2-1; 8 nucleotides match TRBD1. From germline, CDR1 is SGHAT and CDR2 FQNNGV. CDR3 length: 15 residues. The CDR3, as DNA: TGTGCCAGCAGCACGGACAGGGTGAGTGCGAATGGGCAGTTCTTC. Translated: CASSTDRVSANGQFF. The whole variable domain, filled in from reference TRBV11-2 and TRBJ2-1, reads EAGVAQSPRYKIIEKRQSVAFWCNPISGHATLYWYQQILGQGPKLLIQFQNNGVVDDSQLPKDRFSAERLKGVDSTLKIQPAKLEDSAVYLCASSTDRVSANGQFFGPGTRLTVL.

The chain couples TRBV15 to TRBJ1-6, with 12 bases matching TRBD1. The V and J ends lost 0 bases and 6 bases, in that order; junction bases with no gene match: 9. In germline, CDR1 is LNHNV, CDR2 YYDKDF (reference sequence). This CDR3 region has 19 residues. The CDR3 here is CATSRDLGTGGSINSPLHF. As DNA, the CDR3 is TGTGCCACCAGCAGAGATCTCGGGACAGGGGGCAGTATTAATTCACCCCTCCACTTT.

The rearrangement links TRBV6-4 to TRBJ1-4; perhaps TRBD1 as D (5 bases). This CDR3 spans 15 amino acids. Between the trimmed V and J ends, which lost 6 bases and 0 bases, there was a span of 11 bases. CDR1 is MRHNA, CDR2 SNTAGT, per germline. The CDR3 DNA is TGTGCCAGCAGAGATACAGGAGCAACTAATGAAAAACTGTTTTTT. Translating gives CASRDTGATNEKLFF.

This clonotype was seen more than once but under ten times. This chain links TRBV15 with TRBJ1-5, with TRBD1 matching 8 bases. V trimming: 5 bases; J trimming: 9 bases; junction bases outside the gene matches: 21. CDR1 and CDR2 (germline): LNHNV, YYDKDF (reference sequence). This CDR3 contains 18 residues. CDR3 nucleotide sequence: TGTGCCACCAGCCAAGATTCCCCGGGACAGGTGGCAGGTTTGCCCCAGCATTTT. It is translated as CATSQDSPGQVAGLPQHF.

This clonotype was found many times. The chain joins TRBV6-1 to TRBJ2-7; 8 positions agree with TRBD1. This CDR3 is 13 amino acids long. The V gene end was trimmed by 6 bases and the J gene end by 3 bases; junction bases not matched to a gene: 4. CDR1 is MNHNS and CDR2 is SASEGT in the germline V gene. Written as DNA, the CDR3 is TGTGCCAGCAGCATAGACAGGGGCTACGAGCAGTACTTC. It encodes CASSIDRGYEQYF.

The chain recombines TRBV25-1 with TRBJ2-2; D not resolved. Trimming left V 4 bases short and J 13 bases short, with 7 bases between. Per the germline V gene, CDR1 is MGHDK and CDR2 is SYGVNS. The CDR3 length is 10 residues. The CDR3: CASSGSRLFF. The CDR3 DNA reads TGTGCCAGCAGTGGGTCCCGGCTGTTTTTT.

The chain carries TRBV14 and TRBJ2-1; TRBD1 might be the D (6 bases). This CDR3 is built from 17 residues. Germline lookup yields CDR1 SGHDN and CDR2 FVKESK. With 0 bases removed from V and 5 bases from J, the gap between germline ends came to 17 bases. The CDR3 region is CASSQDWAGVGDNEQFF. CDR3 DNA: TGTGCCAGCAGCCAAGATTGGGCAGGGGTAGGGGACAATGAGCAGTTCTTC.

This clonotype has at least ten counts. In nucleotides, the CDR3 is TGTGCCAGCCAAGACAGTCTCGGAGAGCAGTTCTTC. Encoded protein: CASQDSLGEQFF. The chain recombines TRBV11-2 with TRBJ2-1; possibly TRBD1 for D (5 bases). The germline gives CDR1 SGHAT, CDR2 FQNNGV. V was trimmed by 8 bases and J by 10 bases, leaving 15 bases between them. This CDR3 has 12 amino acids.

This clonotype was recorded at least ten times. This chain connects TRBV12-3 or TRBV12-4 to TRBJ2-7, with D possibly TRBD2 on 6 matching bases. CDR3 length equals 16 residues. V lost 4 bases and J 1 base, leaving 17 bases between the germline ends. Here the CDR3 DNA reads TGTGCCAGCAGTTCCCCCTGGAGGGGCCCGTCCTACGAGCAGTACTTC. Protein: CASSSPWRGPSYEQYF.

The rearrangement links TRBV3-1 to TRBJ2-6; TRBD2 might be the D (6 bases). The CDR3 covers 15 residues. Looked up from germline, CDR1 is LGHDT and CDR2 is YNNKEL (reference sequence). The ends were cut back, 4 bases at V and 3 bases at J, with 10 bases in the middle. This CDR3 reads CASSPWRDGANVLTF. Here the CDR3 DNA reads TGTGCCAGCAGCCCTTGGCGGGATGGGGCCAACGTCCTGACTTTC. The full variable domain, rest sourced from reference TRBV3-1 and TRBJ2-6, is DTAVSQTPKYLVTQMGNDKSIKCEQNLGHDTMYWYKQDSKKFLKIMFSYNNKELIINETVPNRFSPKSPDKAHLNLHINSLELGDSAVYFCASSPWRDGANVLTFGAGSRLTVL.

There are many counts of this clonotype. The junction and the germline gene differ at one end; a read error may be behind it. The chain has TRBV20-1 and TRBJ1-1; no reliable D call. The germline gives CDR1 DFQATT, CDR2 SNEGSKA (reference sequence). This CDR3 is built from 13 residues. The CDR3 sequence is CRAVAIKNTEAFF. The CDR3 DNA reads TGTCGGGCCGTGGCCATAAAAAACACTGAAGCTTTCTTT.

This chain links TRBV11-2 with TRBJ2-4; the D is unclear. CDR1 is SGHAT, CDR2 FQNNGV, per germline. The length of the CDR3 is 14 residues. Deletions cut 5 bases from V and 2 bases from J, with 10 bases between. The CDR3 DNA is TGTGCCAGCAGCCTAGGTGAATCCAAAAACATTCAGTACTTC. Amino acid sequence: CASSLGESKNIQYF.

In its sample, this clonotype was seen a few times. The chain joins TRBV18 to TRBJ1-4; D call uncertain. CDR3 length equals 12 residues. V was shortened by 8 bases and J by 6 bases, with 10 bases between the two germline ends. Germline V gene sequence: CDR1 KGHSH, CDR2 LQKENI. The CDR3 reads CASAPSDEKLFF. The CDR3 coding sequence is TGTGCCAGCGCTCCCTCGGATGAAAAACTGTTTTTT. Full variable domain (remainder filled in from reference TRBV18 and TRBJ1-4): NAGVMQNPRHLVRRRGQEARLRCSPMKGHSHVYWYRQLPEEGLKFMVYLQKENIIDESGMPKERFSAEFPKEGPSILRIQQVVRGDSAAYFCASAPSDEKLFFGSGTQLSVL.

This clonotype was seen at least ten times. The V call is TRBV30, the J call TRBJ1-5; D is unresolved. CDR3 length: 11 residues. Germline-derived CDR1 and CDR2 are GTSNPN and SVGIG (reference sequence). The V end lost 5 bases, the J end lost 1 base, and 3 bases lay between the germline ends. The DNA of the CDR3 is TGTGCCTGGGGGAGCAATCAGCCCCAGCATTTT. Translating gives CAWGSNQPQHF.

The chain couples TRBV5-1 to TRBJ2-3, with TRBD2 matching 10 bases. V dropped 3 bases and J dropped 4; count of bases not matched to a gene: 8. The CDR3 spans 16 residues. Germline CDR1 is SGHRS and CDR2 is YFSETQ. Here the CDR3 reads CASSSPGTSAADTQYF. CDR3 coding DNA: TGCGCCAGCAGCTCCCCCGGGACTAGCGCAGCAGATACGCAGTATTTT.

This clonotype was found many times. The rearrangement uses TRBV3-1 and TRBJ1-6; no reliable D call. Trimming pared 4 bases from V and 14 bases from J, leaving 18 bases between. The CDR3 runs to 14 residues. Germline CDR1 is LGHDT and CDR2 is YNNKEL (reference sequence). DNA of the CDR3: TGTGCCAGCAGCCCCCGAAATGACCGAGGCACCCTCCACTTT. Its protein product is CASSPRNDRGTLHF.

In this sample, this clonotype turned up many times. V gene TRBV6-1 combines with J gene TRBJ2-2; D is perhaps TRBD1 (6 bases). Trimming cost V 2 bases and J 2 bases, with 15 bases left between them. The CDR3 is 17 residues long. CDR1 MNHNS and CDR2 SASEGT come from the germline V gene. The CDR3 DNA sequence: TGTGCCAGCAGTGAACCTAGAGACAGGTTCAACACCGGGGAGCTGTTTTTT. Translated, it gives CASSEPRDRFNTGELFF.

The chain couples TRBV9 to TRBJ2-1; no firm D call. In germline, CDR1 is SGDLS, CDR2 YYNGEE. The CDR3 extends over 17 amino acids. Trimming took off 0 bases at V and 0 bases at J, with 13 bases between the two ends. DNA of the CDR3: TGTGCCAGCAGCGTAGAATTAGTTCAGAGCTCCTACAATGAGCAGTTCTTC. It specifies CASSVELVQSSYNEQFF.

J is TRBJ1-1 and V is TRBV20-1; 8 positions match TRBD1. The germline CDR1 and CDR2 sequences are DFQATT and SNEGSKA (reference sequence). The trim removed 6 bases at V and 5 bases at J, leaving 8 bases unmatched. The CDR3 runs to 13 residues. CDR3 region: CSAATGVRTEAFF. The CDR3 bases are TGCAGTGCGGCGACAGGGGTTAGGACTGAAGCTTTCTTT.